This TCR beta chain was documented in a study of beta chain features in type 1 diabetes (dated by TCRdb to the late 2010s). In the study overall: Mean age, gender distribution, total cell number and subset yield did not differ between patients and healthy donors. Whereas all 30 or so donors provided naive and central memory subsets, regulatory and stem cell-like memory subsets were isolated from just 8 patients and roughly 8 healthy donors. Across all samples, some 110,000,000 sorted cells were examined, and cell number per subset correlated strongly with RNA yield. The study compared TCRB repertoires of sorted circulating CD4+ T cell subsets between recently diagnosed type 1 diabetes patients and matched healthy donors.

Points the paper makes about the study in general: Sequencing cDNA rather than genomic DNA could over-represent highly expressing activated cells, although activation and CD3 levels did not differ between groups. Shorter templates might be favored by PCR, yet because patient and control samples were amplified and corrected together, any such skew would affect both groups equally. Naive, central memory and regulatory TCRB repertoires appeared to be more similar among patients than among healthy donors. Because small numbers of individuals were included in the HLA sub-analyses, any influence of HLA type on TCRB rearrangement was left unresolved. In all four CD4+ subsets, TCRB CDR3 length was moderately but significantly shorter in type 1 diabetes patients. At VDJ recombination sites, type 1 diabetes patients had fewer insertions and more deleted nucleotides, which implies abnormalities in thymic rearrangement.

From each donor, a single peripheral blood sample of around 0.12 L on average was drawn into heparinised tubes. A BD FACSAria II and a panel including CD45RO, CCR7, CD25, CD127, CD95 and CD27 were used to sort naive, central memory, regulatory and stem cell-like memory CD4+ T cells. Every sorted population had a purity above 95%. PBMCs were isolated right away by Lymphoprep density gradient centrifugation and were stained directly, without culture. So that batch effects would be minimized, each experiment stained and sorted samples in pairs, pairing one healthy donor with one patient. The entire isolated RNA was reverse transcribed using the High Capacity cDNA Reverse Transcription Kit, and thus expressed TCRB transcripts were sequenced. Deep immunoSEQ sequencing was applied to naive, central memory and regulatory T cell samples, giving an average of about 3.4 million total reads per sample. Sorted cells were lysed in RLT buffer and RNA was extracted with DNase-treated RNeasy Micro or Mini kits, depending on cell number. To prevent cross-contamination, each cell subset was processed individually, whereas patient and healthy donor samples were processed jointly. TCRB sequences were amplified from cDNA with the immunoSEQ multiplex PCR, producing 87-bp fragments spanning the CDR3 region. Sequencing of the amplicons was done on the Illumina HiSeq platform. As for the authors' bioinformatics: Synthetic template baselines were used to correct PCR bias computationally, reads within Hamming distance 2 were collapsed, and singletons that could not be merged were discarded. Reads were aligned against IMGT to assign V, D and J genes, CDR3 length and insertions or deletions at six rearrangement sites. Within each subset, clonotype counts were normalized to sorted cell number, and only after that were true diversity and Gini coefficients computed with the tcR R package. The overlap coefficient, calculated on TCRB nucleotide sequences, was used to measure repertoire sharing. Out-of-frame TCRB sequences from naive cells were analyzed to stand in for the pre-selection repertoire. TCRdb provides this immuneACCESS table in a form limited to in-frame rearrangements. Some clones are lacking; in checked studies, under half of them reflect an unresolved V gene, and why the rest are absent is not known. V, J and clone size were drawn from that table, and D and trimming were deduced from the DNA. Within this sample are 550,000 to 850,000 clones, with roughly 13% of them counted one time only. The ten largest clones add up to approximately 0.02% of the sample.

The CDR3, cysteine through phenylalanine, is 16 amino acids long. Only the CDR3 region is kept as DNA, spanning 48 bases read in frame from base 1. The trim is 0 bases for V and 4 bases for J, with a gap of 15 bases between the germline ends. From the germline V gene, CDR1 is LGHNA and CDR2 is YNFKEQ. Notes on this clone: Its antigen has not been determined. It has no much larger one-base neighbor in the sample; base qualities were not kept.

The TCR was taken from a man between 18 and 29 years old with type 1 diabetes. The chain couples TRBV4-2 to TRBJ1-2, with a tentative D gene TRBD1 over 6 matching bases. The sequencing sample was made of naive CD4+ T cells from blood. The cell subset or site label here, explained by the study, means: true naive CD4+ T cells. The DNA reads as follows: TGTGCCAGCAGCCAAGATCGGGGGGCCAGGCCCTATGGCTACACCTTC. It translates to CASSQDRGARPYGYTF.